A selection of T cell receptor beta chains follows, all from one sample in a study of blood T cell repertoires in COVID-19. Libraries were prepared by immunoSEQ multiplex PCR; TCRdb keeps only in-frame clonotypes and omits some of them. Found here are approximately 180,000 clones, 88% of them singletons; the top ten hold 4% to 5.5%. Material for sequencing was peripheral blood. Receptors originate from a human donor in a cohort sampled during active COVID-19. CDR3s include the opening cysteine and the closing phenylalanine or tryptophan. The order of the fields is clone size, J gene, V gene, D gene, CDR3 DNA, CDR3 protein. A D gene is named only where the DNA matches it firmly. Expanded clones are given a class, and other clones once, few, many or no size at all.

abundance: NA
j_gene: TRBJ1-1
v_gene: TRBV4-1
d_gene: NA
CDR3nt: TGCGCCAGCAGCCAAGAGGCAGGGGCTAGACCCACTGAAGCTTTCTTT
CDR3aa: CASSQEAGARPTEAFF

abundance: NA
j_gene: TRBJ1-2
v_gene: TRBV6-6
d_gene: NA
CDR3nt: TGTGCCAGCAGTCAAAGAGGCTATGGCTACACCTTC
CDR3aa: CASSQRGYGYTF

abundance: NA
j_gene: TRBJ2-7
v_gene: TRBV7-7
d_gene: TRBD1
CDR3nt: TGTGCTAGCAGCCCTACCGGGACAGGGTCCGAGCAGTACTTC
CDR3aa: CASSPTGTGSEQYF

abundance: few
j_gene: TRBJ2-2
v_gene: TRBV9
d_gene: NA
CDR3nt: TGTGCCAGCAGCGTAGTAGGACAAATGAACACCGGGGAGCTGTTTTTT
CDR3aa: CASSVVGQMNTGELFF

abundance: NA
j_gene: TRBJ2-4
v_gene: TRBV20-1
d_gene: TRBD1
CDR3nt: TGCAGTGCTGACAGGGCAAACATTCAGTACTTC
CDR3aa: CSADRANIQYF

abundance: once
j_gene: TRBJ2-7
v_gene: TRBV6-4
d_gene: TRBD2
CDR3nt: TGTGCCAGCAGTGACCCGGAACTAGCGGTCGACTCCTACGAGCAGTACTTC
CDR3aa: CASSDPELAVDSYEQYF

abundance: NA
j_gene: TRBJ1-1
v_gene: TRBV6-5
d_gene: NA
CDR3nt: TGTGCCAGCAGGAGAGGAGGGTCCGGCACTGAAGCTTTCTTT
CDR3aa: CASRRGGSGTEAFF

abundance: NA
j_gene: TRBJ2-7
v_gene: TRBV3-1/TRBV3-2
d_gene: NA
CDR3nt: TGTGCCAGCAGCGAAACCAGGAGGGGCCGAGAGCAGTACTTC
CDR3aa: CASSETRRGREQYF

abundance: NA
j_gene: TRBJ2-1
v_gene: TRBV15
d_gene: TRBD2
CDR3nt: TGTGCCACCAGCACACTAGCGAATGAGCAGTTCTTC
CDR3aa: CATSTLANEQFF

abundance: NA
j_gene: TRBJ1-6
v_gene: TRBV5-1
d_gene: TRBD1
CDR3nt: TGCGCCAGCAGCCTGGGACAGGGCAATAATTCACCCCTCCACTTT
CDR3aa: CASSLGQGNNSPLHF

abundance: NA
j_gene: TRBJ2-2
v_gene: TRBV7-9
d_gene: TRBD2
CDR3nt: TGTGCCAGCAGCTTACCGACTAGCGCGGGGGAGCTGTTTTTT
CDR3aa: CASSLPTSAGELFF

abundance: few
j_gene: TRBJ1-2
v_gene: TRBV10-3
d_gene: NA
CDR3nt: TGTGCCATCAGTGAGTCACCAGGGTATAACTATGGCTACACCTTC
CDR3aa: CAISESPGYNYGYTF

abundance: NA
j_gene: TRBJ1-1
v_gene: TRBV6-5
d_gene: TRBD1
CDR3nt: TGTGCCAGCCGGACAGGGCCGGTCACTGAAGCTTTCTTT
CDR3aa: CASRTGPVTEAFF

abundance: NA
j_gene: TRBJ1-3
v_gene: TRBV24-1
d_gene: NA
CDR3nt: TGTGCCACCAGGACAGCCGATGGGGACACCATATATTTT
CDR3aa: CATRTADGDTIYF

abundance: NA
j_gene: TRBJ2-5
v_gene: TRBV5-4
d_gene: NA
CDR3nt: TGTGCCAGCAGCCGGATGGGCGAAGAGACCCAGTACTTC
CDR3aa: CASSRMGEETQYF

abundance: NA
j_gene: TRBJ2-2
v_gene: TRBV6-6
d_gene: TRBD2
CDR3nt: TGTGCCAGCAGTCTAGCGGGGGCCATCACCGGGGAGCTGTTTTTT
CDR3aa: CASSLAGAITGELFF

abundance: few
j_gene: TRBJ2-5
v_gene: TRBV27
d_gene: TRBD2
CDR3nt: TGTGCCAGCAGGAGTTGGGAGGGCGAGACCCAGTACTTC
CDR3aa: CASRSWEGETQYF

abundance: NA
j_gene: TRBJ1-1
v_gene: TRBV6-2/TRBV6-3
d_gene: NA
CDR3nt: TGTGCCAGCAGTTATTTTAGGGGTTATGGCACTGAAGCTTTCTTT
CDR3aa: CASSYFRGYGTEAFF

abundance: few
j_gene: TRBJ2-7
v_gene: TRBV19
d_gene: NA
CDR3nt: TGTGCCAGTAGCAGTAGTTCGAGGCGCGAGCAGTACTTC
CDR3aa: CASSSSSRREQYF

abundance: once
j_gene: TRBJ2-3
v_gene: TRBV5-5
d_gene: NA
CDR3nt: TGTGCCAGCAGCTTGGGTCTTGGGCTTATTAGCACAGATACGCAGTATTTT
CDR3aa: CASSLGLGLISTDTQYF

abundance: NA
j_gene: TRBJ2-5
v_gene: TRBV28
d_gene: NA
CDR3nt: TGTGCCAGCAGTTTATCGGGGGCGGGGGATTGGGAGACCCAGTACTTC
CDR3aa: CASSLSGAGDWETQYF

abundance: NA
j_gene: TRBJ1-1
v_gene: TRBV2
d_gene: TRBD1
CDR3nt: TGTGCCAGCGAGAGACAGGGGAGAACTGAAGCTTTCTTT
CDR3aa: CASERQGRTEAFF

abundance: NA
j_gene: TRBJ2-7
v_gene: TRBV6-5
d_gene: TRBD1
CDR3nt: TGTGCCAGCAACCGGGACAGGGTAAACCACGAGCAGTACTTC
CDR3aa: CASNRDRVNHEQYF

abundance: NA
j_gene: TRBJ2-5
v_gene: TRBV11-2
d_gene: TRBD1
CDR3nt: TGTGCCAGCAACAGGGGTGGCAGCTACCAAGAGACCCAGTACTTC
CDR3aa: CASNRGGSYQETQYF

abundance: NA
j_gene: TRBJ2-3
v_gene: TRBV19
d_gene: NA
CDR3nt: TGTGCCAGTAGCCTTCAGGGGCTGGGGGCACCCATACTAGATACGCAGTATTTT
CDR3aa: CASSLQGLGAPILDTQYF

abundance: NA
j_gene: TRBJ1-1
v_gene: TRBV5-1
d_gene: TRBD1
CDR3nt: TGCGCCAGCAGCTTGACCGGGACAGGGAACACTGAAGCTTTCTTT
CDR3aa: CASSLTGTGNTEAFF

abundance: NA
j_gene: TRBJ2-7
v_gene: TRBV4-3
d_gene: NA
CDR3nt: TGCGCCAGCAGCCAAGATCAGGCCTCCTACGAGCAGTACTTC
CDR3aa: CASSQDQASYEQYF

abundance: NA
j_gene: TRBJ2-7
v_gene: TRBV6-5
d_gene: NA
CDR3nt: TGTGCCAGCACCAGACGGGGGGCTGACCAGCAGTACTTC
CDR3aa: CASTRRGADQQYF

abundance: NA
j_gene: TRBJ2-5
v_gene: TRBV9
d_gene: NA
CDR3nt: TGTGCCAGCAGCGTTGAATGGAGGGTGGGAGAGACCCAGTACTTC
CDR3aa: CASSVEWRVGETQYF

abundance: NA
j_gene: TRBJ1-5
v_gene: TRBV6-5
d_gene: TRBD1
CDR3nt: TGTGCCAGCAGAAAGGACAGGATCCGAGATCAGCCCCAGCATTTT
CDR3aa: CASRKDRIRDQPQHF

abundance: NA
j_gene: TRBJ2-7
v_gene: TRBV6-6
d_gene: NA
CDR3nt: TGTGCCAGCAGGTACGGGGGCCCCCCCTACGAGCAGTACTTC
CDR3aa: CASRYGGPPYEQYF

abundance: once
j_gene: TRBJ2-2
v_gene: TRBV6-6
d_gene: TRBD2
CDR3nt: TGTGCCAGCACCCGAGCGGGGAAAAACACCGGGGAGCTGTTTTTT
CDR3aa: CASTRAGKNTGELFF

abundance: NA
j_gene: TRBJ2-7
v_gene: TRBV6-6
d_gene: NA
CDR3nt: TGTGCCAGCAGCCTGGGGGCCACCTCCTTCGAGCAGTACTTC
CDR3aa: CASSLGATSFEQYF